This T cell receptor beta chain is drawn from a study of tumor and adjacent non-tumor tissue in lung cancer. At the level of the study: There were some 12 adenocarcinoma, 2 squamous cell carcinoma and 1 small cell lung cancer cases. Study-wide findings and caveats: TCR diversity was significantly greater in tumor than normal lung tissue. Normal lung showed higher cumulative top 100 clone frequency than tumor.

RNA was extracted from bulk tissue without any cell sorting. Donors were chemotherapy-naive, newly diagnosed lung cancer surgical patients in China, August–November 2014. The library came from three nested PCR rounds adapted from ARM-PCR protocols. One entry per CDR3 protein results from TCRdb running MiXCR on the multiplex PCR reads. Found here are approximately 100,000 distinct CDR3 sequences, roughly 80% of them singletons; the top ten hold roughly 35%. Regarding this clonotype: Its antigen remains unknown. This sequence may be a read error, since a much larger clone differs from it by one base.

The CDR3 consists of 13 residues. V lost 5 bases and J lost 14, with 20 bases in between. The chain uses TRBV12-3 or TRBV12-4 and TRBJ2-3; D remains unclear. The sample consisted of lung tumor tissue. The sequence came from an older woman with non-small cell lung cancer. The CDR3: CASSDTTNLGTYF. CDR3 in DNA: TGTGCCAGCAGTGATACGACAAATCTGGGAACGTATTTT.